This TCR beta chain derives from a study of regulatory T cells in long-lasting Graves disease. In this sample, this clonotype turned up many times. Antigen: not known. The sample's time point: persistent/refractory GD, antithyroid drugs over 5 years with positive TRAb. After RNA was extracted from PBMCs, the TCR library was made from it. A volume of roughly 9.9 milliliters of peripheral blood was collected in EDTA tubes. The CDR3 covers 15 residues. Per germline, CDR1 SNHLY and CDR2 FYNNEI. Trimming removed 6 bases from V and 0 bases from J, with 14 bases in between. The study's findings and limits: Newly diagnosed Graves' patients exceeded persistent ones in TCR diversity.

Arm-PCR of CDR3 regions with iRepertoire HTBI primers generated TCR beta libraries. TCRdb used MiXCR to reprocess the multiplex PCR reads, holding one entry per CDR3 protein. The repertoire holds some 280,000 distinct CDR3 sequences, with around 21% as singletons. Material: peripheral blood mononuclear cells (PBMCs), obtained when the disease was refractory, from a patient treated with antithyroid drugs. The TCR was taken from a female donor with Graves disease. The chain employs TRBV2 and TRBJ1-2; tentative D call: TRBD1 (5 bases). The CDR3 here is CASRGGPPANYGYTF. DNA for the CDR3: TGTGCCAGCAGGGGGGGACCCCCAGCTAACTATGGCTACACCTTC.